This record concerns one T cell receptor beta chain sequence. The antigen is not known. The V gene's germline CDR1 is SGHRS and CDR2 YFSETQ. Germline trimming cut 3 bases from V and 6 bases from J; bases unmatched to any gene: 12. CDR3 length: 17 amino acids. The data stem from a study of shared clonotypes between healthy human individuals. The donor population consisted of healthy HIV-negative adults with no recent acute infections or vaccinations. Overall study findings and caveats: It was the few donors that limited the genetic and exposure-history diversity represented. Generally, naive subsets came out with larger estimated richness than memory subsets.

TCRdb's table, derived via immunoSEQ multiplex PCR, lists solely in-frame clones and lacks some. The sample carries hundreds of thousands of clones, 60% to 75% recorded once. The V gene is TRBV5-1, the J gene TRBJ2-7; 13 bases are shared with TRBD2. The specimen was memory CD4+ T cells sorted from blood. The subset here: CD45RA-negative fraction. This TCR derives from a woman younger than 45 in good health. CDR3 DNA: TGCGCCAGCAGCTCCGGGACTAGCGGGACACAAAGCCGCGAGCAGTACTTC. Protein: CASSSGTSGTQSREQYF.